The 21 T cell receptor beta chains reported below all come from one sample, sequenced in a study of T cell responses to AZD1222 COVID-19 vaccine. Clones were sequenced by immunoSEQ multiplex PCR, and TCRdb holds only the in-frame ones, with some missing. The sample has 65,000 to 70,000 clones; approximately 83% are singletons. Source: peripheral blood, taken 28 days after the second AZD1222 dose. These receptors were taken from an adult who received the AZD1222 COVID-19 vaccine.

V gene TRBV30 combines with J gene TRBJ2-1; a weak D match, TRBD1 (6 bases). The germline gives CDR1 GTSNPN, CDR2 SVGIG (reference sequence). The CDR3 is 12 residues long. The ends were cut back, 1 base at V and 8 bases at J, with 9 bases in the middle. The CDR3 coding sequence is TGTGCCTGGAGTGGGGGGCGATATGAGCAGTTCTTC. The encoded protein is CAWSGGRYEQFF.

As concerns this clone: A read error is likely, as this CDR3 ends without the conserved phenylalanine or tryptophan. The chain employs TRBV6-5 and TRBJ1-2; D is unclear. Germline V gene sequence: CDR1 MNHEY, CDR2 SVGAGI. The V and J ends lost 8 bases and 2 bases respectively, with 12 bases between them. CDR3 length: 13 residues. CDR3 sequence reads: CASAGRRNYGYTL. In DNA form, the CDR3 reads TGTGCCAGCGCGGGTCGCAGAAACTATGGCTACACCCTC.

The chain links TRBV4-2 to TRBJ2-5; D remains unclear. Looked up from germline, CDR1 is LGHNA and CDR2 is YNFKEQ. The CDR3 sequence is 12 residues long. The germline V and J ends were trimmed by 3 bases and 2 bases, with 4 bases remaining between them. The DNA for the CDR3 is TGTGCCAGCAGCCACGCGCAAGAGACCCAGTACTTC. Its translation is CASSHAQETQYF.

The rearrangement links TRBV2 to TRBJ2-5; no firm D call. The CDR3 contains 13 residues. In germline, CDR1 is SNHLY, CDR2 FYNNEI. V gave up 6 bases and J gave up 7 bases, with 15 bases separating them. The CDR3, as DNA: TGTGCCAGCAGCAGAGAAGGGAAAGGGACCCAGTACTTC. Its protein is CASSREGKGTQYF. The complete variable domain, with remaining parts taken from reference TRBV2 and TRBJ2-5, reads EPEVTQTPSHQVTQMGQEVILRCVPISNHLYFYWYRQILGQKVEFLVSFYNNEISEKSEIFDDQFSVERPDGSNFTLKIRSTKLEDSAMYFCASSREGKGTQYFGPGTRLLVL.

For this clone: In the same sample, other DNA sequences code for this CDR3. The V and J genes are TRBV4-3 and TRBJ1-6; D perhaps matches TRBD1 (5 bases). The germline V gene has CDR1 LGHNA and CDR2 YSLEER. The CDR3 is 19 residues long. V was pared by 0 bases and J by 0 bases, with 15 bases between. Written as DNA, the CDR3 is TGCGCCAGCAGCCAAGATAGGGTGGCAGGGAGCTCCTATAATTCACCCCTCCACTTT. Protein sequence: CASSQDRVAGSSYNSPLHF.

The gene calls are TRBV5-1 and TRBJ1-5; D is uncertain. V dropped 4 bases and J dropped 5 bases, with 10 bases sitting between them. The CDR3 runs to 13 residues. Germline CDR1 reads SGHRS; CDR2 reads YFSETQ. The CDR3 is CASSIGPDQPQHF. CDR3 sequence (DNA): TGCGCCAGCAGCATCGGGCCAGATCAGCCCCAGCATTTT.

The V call is TRBV29-1, the J call TRBJ2-5, with TRBD1 identical over 7 bases. With V trimmed by 4 bases and J by 2 bases, 4 bases remained unmatched. Germline assignment: CDR1 SQVTM and CDR2 ANQGSEA. This CDR3 has 13 amino acids. CDR3 region: CSVGRGQQETQYF. CDR3 nucleotide sequence: TGCAGCGTTGGCAGGGGACAGCAAGAGACCCAGTACTTC.

The rearrangement links TRBV9 to TRBJ2-5; 7 bases are a match to TRBD2. The J segment lost 3 bases and the V segment lost 4 bases, leaving 12 bases of the junction unmatched. CDR3 length equals 16 residues. Germline V CDR1 and CDR2: SGDLS, YYNGEE. The CDR3 region is CASSPQTMGGEETQYF. The CDR3 nucleotides read TGTGCCAGCAGCCCACAAACCATGGGGGGGGAAGAGACCCAGTACTTC. The full variable domain, with the rest looked up from reference TRBV9 and TRBJ2-5, is DSGVTQTPKHLITATGQRVTLRCSPRSGDLSVYWYQQSLDQGLQFLIQYYNGEERAKGNILERFSAQQFPDLHSELNLSSLELGDSALYFCASSPQTMGGEETQYFGPGTRLLVL.

The chain has TRBV6-4 and TRBJ1-2; no clear D. Germline CDR1 is MRHNA and CDR2 is SNTAGT. Trimming removed 4 bases at V and 8 bases at J, with 14 bases between. The CDR3 sequence is 13 residues long. CDR3 DNA sequence: TGTGCCAGCAGTGCCCCCTTGGGGTGGGGCTACACCTTC. Its protein product is CASSAPLGWGYTF.

A few counts support this clone. The genes are TRBV30 and TRBJ1-3, with unresolved D. Germline values: CDR1 GTSNPN, CDR2 SVGIG (reference sequence). The CDR3 consists of 13 residues. Trimming pared 0 bases from V and 5 bases from J, leaving 8 bases between. The CDR3: CAWSVNGRNTIYF. CDR3 bases: TGTGCCTGGAGTGTAAACGGACGAAACACCATATATTTT.

The chain has TRBV7-2 and TRBJ2-1; 8 nucleotides match TRBD1. There are 17 residues in the CDR3. After removal of 0 bases from V and 4 bases from J, the junction contained 8 bases not matched to a gene. In germline, CDR1 is SGHTA, CDR2 FQGNSA. The CDR3 DNA sequence: TGTGCCAGCAGCTTAGCGCCACAGGGGGTTGGATACAATGAGCAGTTCTTC. Its protein product is CASSLAPQGVGYNEQFF.

In regard to this clone: Germline and junction disagree at one end, which may indicate a read error. J is TRBJ1-4 and V is TRBV14; D possibly corresponds to TRBD1 (5 bases). This CDR3 region has 13 residues. Looked up from germline, CDR1 is SGHDN and CDR2 is FVKESK. The CDR3: CASTQNLGQELFF. CDR3 nucleotides: TGTGCCAGCACCCAAAACCTGGGGCAGGAACTGTTTTTT.

The chain is built from TRBV4-3 and TRBJ1-3; D unclear. Trimming left V 4 bases short and J 0 bases short, with 16 bases between. CDR1 LGHNA and CDR2 YSLEER come from the germline V gene. CDR3 length: 17 residues. The CDR3 loop is CASSPSPTRDSGNTIYF. CDR3 in DNA: TGCGCCAGCAGCCCATCCCCGACCCGAGACTCTGGAAACACCATATATTTT.

This clone was counted once. V and J are TRBV5-6 and TRBJ2-5; 9 positions agree with TRBD2. Germline V gene lookup returns CDR1 SGHDT and CDR2 YYEEEE. The V segment lost 4 bases and the J segment 1 base; nucleotides outside the gene matches: 11. This CDR3 comprises 17 residues. The chain's CDR3 is CASSPQGLAGAQETQYF. In DNA, the CDR3 is TGTGCCAGCAGCCCCCAAGGGTTAGCGGGGGCCCAAGAGACCCAGTACTTC.

This clone was observed a few times. The rearrangement uses TRBV4-1 and TRBJ2-7, with D possibly matching TRBD1 (5 bases). The CDR3 loop spans 14 amino acids. The germline gives CDR1 MGHRA, CDR2 YSYEKL. Trimming stripped 2 bases from V and 1 base from J, with 9 bases between. CDR3 bases: TGCGCCAGCAGCCAATTGACAGATTCCTACGAGCAGTACTTC. This sequence encodes CASSQLTDSYEQYF.

This chain connects TRBV5-1 to TRBJ2-7; 11 bases are shared with TRBD1. The CDR3 extends over 15 amino acids. With V trimmed by 3 bases and J by 3 bases, 5 bases remained unmatched. The germline CDR1 and CDR2 sequences are SGHRS and YFSETQ. CDR3 amino acids: CASSSGQGAGYEQYF. Written as DNA, the CDR3 is TGCGCCAGCAGCTCCGGACAGGGGGCGGGCTACGAGCAGTACTTC. The whole variable domain, remainder taken from reference TRBV5-1 and TRBJ2-7, is KAGVTQTPRYLIKTRGQQVTLSCSPISGHRSVSWYQQTPGQGLQFLFEYFSETQRNKGNFPGRFSGRQFSNSRSEMNVSTLELGDSALYLCASSSGQGAGYEQYFGPGTRLTVT.

V gene TRBV7-8 combines with J gene TRBJ1-2; TRBD1 matches 10 bases. After removal of 5 bases from V and 0 bases from J, the junction contained 12 bases not matched to a gene. The CDR3 contains 18 residues. In germline, CDR1 is SGHVS, CDR2 FQNEAQ. The chain's CDR3 is CASSPLMGQGISNYGYTF. Written as DNA, the CDR3 is TGTGCCAGCAGCCCTTTGATGGGACAGGGGATATCTAACTATGGCTACACCTTC.

A few counts support this clone. The chain uses TRBV5-4 and TRBJ2-1; maybe TRBD2 (7 bases). This CDR3 contains 15 residues. Germline V gives CDR1 SGHNT, CDR2 YYREEE (reference sequence). The ends were cut back, 3 bases at V and 7 bases at J, with 17 bases in the middle. CDR3 sequence reads: CASSSDGGPSNEQFF. Written as DNA, the CDR3 is TGTGCCAGCAGCTCGGACGGGGGGCCCTCAAATGAGCAGTTCTTC.

The J gene is TRBJ2-7, the V gene TRBV7-8, with D hard to call. The CDR3 extends over 13 amino acids. V lost 1 base and J lost 7, with 11 bases in between. The germline CDR1 and CDR2 sequences are SGHVS and FQNEAQ. The CDR3 DNA follows: TGTGCCAGCAGCTTAGATAGGCACCGAGAGCAGTACTTC. Protein product: CASSLDRHREQYF.

This chain uses TRBV10-3 with TRBJ2-6; TRBD1 aligns across 12 bases. The V segment lost 6 bases and the J segment 0 bases; nucleotides outside the gene matches: 6. This CDR3 is built from 18 residues. The germline gives CDR1 ENHRY, CDR2 SYGVKD. DNA for the CDR3: TGTGCCATCAGCCCGGGGACAGGGGGCAGCTCTGGGGCCAACGTCCTGACTTTC. Translating it yields CAISPGTGGSSGANVLTF.

This clone appeared a few times. The V gene is TRBV6-4, the J gene TRBJ1-1; maybe TRBD1 (6 bases). Germline V lookup: CDR1 MRHNA, CDR2 SNTAGT. The V end was cut by 0 bases, the J end by 12 bases, with 8 bases between. CDR3 length: 11 residues. In DNA, the CDR3 is TGTGCCAGCAGTGACTCGGGGGGCTCTTTCTTT. Translating gives CASSDSGGSFF.